This T cell receptor (beta chain) stems from a study of shared clonotypes between healthy human individuals. The study's findings and limits: As a rule, naive subsets had a larger estimated richness than memory subsets.

A remark on this clone: The antigen remains unidentified.

Germline V gene lookup returns CDR1 MNHEY and CDR2 SMNVEV (reference sequence). The CDR3 extends over 15 amino acids. Trimming took 2 bases from V and 2 from J, leaving 12 bases between them. The data were produced by immunoSEQ multiplex PCR, yet TCRdb's version contains in-frame clones alone and is incomplete. Here the sample spans millions of clones, less than 95% being singletons. Naive-designated CD8 cells lacked CD45RO, were positively enriched for CCR7, and omitted terminally differentiated effector memory CD45RA+ cells. Source material: naive CD8+ T cells sorted from blood. This receptor was identified in a man between 18 and 35 years old in good health. This chain links TRBV27 with TRBJ2-5; D not certain. The CDR3 spells CASSLMGGQQETQYF. The CDR3 DNA is TGTGCCAGCAGTTTAATGGGCGGCCAGCAAGAGACCCAGTACTTC.